This T cell receptor (beta chain) was identified in a study of CD8 T cells in ankylosing spondylitis. Findings and caveats of the study: A TCR beta motif of 7 to 9 highly homologous variants seemed to mark ankylosing spondylitis blood.

For this clonotype: Its specificity is not known.

The CDR3 is 13 residues long. With 5 bases removed from V and 3 bases from J, the gap between germline ends came to 9 bases. Per germline, CDR1 SGHKS and CDR2 YYEKEE (reference sequence). Making use of molecular barcodes, quantitative 5'-RACE generated TCR beta libraries. TCRdb fed the 5' RACE reads into MiXCR, producing one record per CDR3 protein. The repertoire holds hundreds of thousands of distinct CDR3 sequences, 10% to 15% seen once, with around 0.51% in the top ten. The sequenced material came from blood, either unsorted or a sorted T cell fraction (not recorded which). This chain connects TRBV5-5 to TRBJ1-3; TRBD1 is a possible D gene (5 bases). This receptor was obtained from a male donor with ankylosing spondylitis. The CDR3 sequence is CASRRGDGNTIYF. CDR3 sequence (DNA): TGTGCCAGCAGACGGGGGGATGGAAACACCATATATTTT.